This T cell receptor beta chain was identified during a study of post-analysis software for immune sequencing data (dated by TCRdb to 2013 to 2016). For the wider study: Recorded disease courses included relapsing-remitting, secondary progressive and progressive-relapsing multiple sclerosis, with some patients lacking subtype annotation. The multiple sclerosis patient repertoires were compared with approximately 11 previously published healthy control repertoires from donors aged 6 to 25 years. A subset of samples was prepared in parallel using single-end sample barcoding, then pooled and co-amplified after Illumina adapter ligation. Overall study results and their limits: About five TRBV segments, including TRBV5-6, TRBV5-1 and TRBV20-1, were significantly more frequent in patients than controls. Direct clustering with F measure revealed strong co-clustering of samples prepared in the same batch, which led to a batch-effect correction. Significantly lower normalized Chao1 diversity was found in multiple sclerosis patients than in controls, suggesting substantial peripheral T-cell clonal expansion. The multiple sclerosis patient group was slightly younger than the control group.

TCR beta repertoires were profiled from peripheral blood of approximately 13 young patients with multiple sclerosis to demonstrate the VDJtools post-analysis software. The multiple sclerosis patients were children and adolescents between roughly 6 and 16 years of age. Based on the germline V gene, the CDR1 and CDR2 sequences are SGHRS and YFSETQ. Trimming accounts for 0 bases at V and 0 bases at J, while the number of junction bases matched to no gene is 6. Counted from cysteine to phenylalanine, this CDR3 has 16 amino acids. Left in the record is the CDR3 DNA by itself, 48 bases read in frame from the first base. A word on this clonotype: No antigen is known for it. There are no base qualities to consult, and no much larger clone falls within one base.

The method behind the library was PCR. Sequencing was carried out with an Illumina HiSeq 2500. To reduce PCR and sequencing biases, unique molecular identifiers were incorporated into the TCR beta cDNA libraries. Roughly 500,000 cDNA molecules were obtained for every 1 to 10 million input T cells, so each molecule roughly corresponded to one T cell. The same protocol used for the earlier healthy control dataset was applied to prepare and sequence the patient libraries. Samples belonging to the same batch were prepared together, multiplexed and sequenced on a shared HiSeq lane. Processing in the source paper ran as follows. MIGEC was used to process the raw barcoded reads, and molecular identifier groups with only a single read were discarded before consensus assembly and CDR3 extraction. VDJtools was used for post-analysis of the clonotype tables, with diversity normalized by down-sampling every dataset to the smallest sample size. To correct batch-related cross-sample contamination, repertoire overlap clustering matched CDR3 amino acid sequences but not nucleotide sequences. TCRdb applied fastp at Q25 and MiXCR to the public reads, then kept only in-frame beta chains. Each CDR3 protein appears once, grouped with its most common genes and DNA. The V and J calls shown here were made by TCRdb, not taken from the authors' results. The sample data list about 540,000 distinct CDR3 sequences, and around 34% of these were observed just once. Jointly, the top ten make up approximately 6% of the sample.

The TCR was taken from a girl aged 2-17 years with multiple sclerosis. Rearrangement joined TRBV5-1 to TRBJ2-7; 7 of the junction bases match TRBD1. The sample taken for sequencing was blood. In nucleotides, the sequence is TGCGCCAGCAGCTTGGGGCACCGGGACAGCTCCTACGAGCAGTACTTC. It specifies CASSLGHRDSSYEQYF.